The 20 T cell receptor beta chains below come from one sample, sequenced in a study of tumor-infiltrating lymphocytes in primary liver carcinoma. TCR beta cDNA was prepared out of around 460 ng total RNA by means of a constant-region primer. Library construction for TCR beta comprised three nested multiplex PCR rounds performed with slightly modified ARM-PCR. Forward primers for TRBV1-TRBV30 and a C-beta reverse primer served the first two PCR rounds, at roughly 10 cycles each. TCRdb itself ran the multiplex PCR reads through MiXCR, one entry per CDR3 protein. The sample includes about 200,000 distinct CDR3 sequences, about 61% of them seen just once. Germline DNA was also extracted, while the blood RNA originated from unsorted whole blood. The material sequenced was peripheral blood. These receptors were obtained from a woman aged 55-70 years with primary liver carcinoma and hepatitis B virus infection.

As regards this clonotype: A much larger clone lies one base from this, so it may be a read error. The chain has TRBV10-1 and TRBJ2-2; D is possibly TRBD2 (6 bases). The germline gives CDR1 WNHNN, CDR2 SYGVQD (reference sequence). This CDR3 is built from 14 residues. The CDR3 is CASKSETNTGGLFF. Written as DNA, the CDR3 is TGCGCCAGCAAGAGCGAAACGAACACCGGGGGGCTGTTTTTT.

This clonotype was counted a few times. This sequence joins TRBV24-1 and TRBJ2-3; D might be TRBD2 (5 bases). Trimming left V 5 bases short and J 0 bases short, with 20 bases between. Germline CDR1 reads KGHDR; CDR2 reads SFDVKD. The CDR3 is 18 amino acids. The CDR3, as DNA: TGTGCCACCAGTGGGTCGGCGGGCCGCCGTCTTAGCACAGATACGCAGTATTTT. Protein: CATSGSAGRRLSTDTQYF.

On this clonotype: At one end, the junction sequence differs from germline, possibly due to a read error. The chain joins TRBV6-1 to TRBJ2-7; weak D call: TRBD2 (5 bases). CDR1 MNHNS and CDR2 SASEGT come from the germline V gene. The CDR3 covers 12 residues. CDR3 sequence: CTSTSAGMEQYF. For the CDR3, the DNA is TGTACCAGCACGTCCGCCGGGATGGAGCAATACTTC.

In the case of this clonotype: The CDR3 ends on some other residue instead of the conserved phenylalanine or tryptophan, so this is likely a read error. The chain joins TRBV11-1 to TRBJ2-7, with a possible D match to TRBD2 (6 bases). Germline CDR1 reads SGHAT; CDR2 reads FQDESV (reference sequence). This CDR3 is 15 amino acids long. CDR3 protein: CTSSWGGTRTYEQYL. Here the CDR3 DNA reads TGTACCAGCAGCTGGGGCGGGACGAGGACCTACGAGCAGTACTTA.

About this clonotype itself: The junction does not match germline at one end; this may be a read error. The chain is built from TRBV5-4 and TRBJ2-3, with D possibly being TRBD2 (5 bases). The CDR3 covers 15 residues. Germline-derived CDR1 and CDR2 are SGHNT and YYREEE (reference sequence). CDR3 nucleotide sequence: TGTGCCAGCAGTAAGGAACTGGACTTAGGAGATTCGCAGTATTTT. Its protein product is CASSKELDLGDSQYF.

A note on this clonotype: At one boundary the junction diverges from the germline segment, which might be a read error. The chain combines TRBV12-5 with TRBJ1-5, with D hard to call. Germline CDR1 reads LGHNT; CDR2 reads FRNRAP. The CDR3 has 11 residues. The CDR3 DNA reads as TGTGCTAGTGTTTCGGGTCAGCCCCCGCATTTT. It translates to CASVSGQPPHF.

To note about this clonotype: A much larger clone lies one base from this, so it may be a read error. J is TRBJ2-1 and V is TRBV4-1; 14 positions agree with TRBD2. The V gene's germline CDR1 is MGHRA and CDR2 YSYEKL. CDR3 length: 19 amino acids. CDR3 protein: CDSSQGSGTSGRRVNEQFF. The CDR3 region has the DNA TGCGACAGCAGCCAAGGGTCCGGGACTAGCGGGAGAAGGGTTAATGAGCAGTTCTTC.

Worth noting for this clonotype: Being one base from a much bigger clone, this may be a read error. The genes are TRBV6-1 and TRBJ1-1; the match to TRBD1 covers 7 bases. This CDR3 is built from 19 residues. After removal of 7 bases from V and 5 bases from J, the junction contained 25 bases not matched to a gene. Germline V gene lookup returns CDR1 MNHNS and CDR2 SASEGT. Here the CDR3 reads CASIGPLILRTGYGTEAFF. The CDR3 nucleotides are TGTGCCAGCATTGGACCCCTCATACTGAGGACAGGTTATGGAACTGAAGCTTTCTTT.

The chain joins TRBV6-5 to TRBJ2-7; the match to TRBD1 covers 11 bases. After removal of 5 bases from V and 9 bases from J, the junction contained 9 bases not matched to a gene. The CDR3 has 14 amino acids. From germline, CDR1 is MNHEY and CDR2 SVGAGI. The CDR3 sequence is CASSPGTGGSGQYF. The CDR3 DNA reads TGTGCCAGCAGTCCTGGGACAGGGGGGAGCGGGCAGTACTTC.

Regarding this clonotype: One end of the junction does not line up with germline, which may come from a read error. This rearrangement joins TRBV11-2 to TRBJ2-1; 12 bases are shared with TRBD2. Germline values: CDR1 SGHAT, CDR2 FQNNGV. The CDR3 is 20 residues long. CDR3 sequence reads: CASSLDWVSLAGGPGDEQFF. The CDR3 DNA reads TGTGCCAGCAGCCTAGATTGGGTCAGTCTAGCGGGAGGGCCGGGGGATGAGCAGTTCTTC.

The rearrangement links TRBV4-2 to TRBJ2-7, with D possibly TRBD1 on 6 matching bases. The CDR3 extends over 15 amino acids. Trimming removed 10 bases at V and 2 bases at J, with 21 bases between. Per the germline V gene, CDR1 is LGHNA and CDR2 is YNFKEQ. The CDR3 DNA follows: TGTGCCATTAGCCAAAGTAAAACAGGGCCCTACGAGCAGTACTTC. Translation gives CAISQSKTGPYEQYF.

Worth noting for this clonotype: A junction boundary mismatches the germline segment, possibly from a read error. This chain joins TRBV6-5 and TRBJ2-7, with D possibly matching TRBD1 (6 bases). Germline CDR1 is MNHEY and CDR2 is SVGAGI. This CDR3 contains 12 residues. DNA for the CDR3: TGTGCCGGCAGGGGCAGCTCCTACGAGCAGTACTTC. Translation gives CAGRGSSYEQYF.

A word on this clonotype: This may arise from a read error, as a much more abundant clone is one base away. This CDR3 reads CASTKGFFNYGCTF. CDR3 coding DNA: TGTGCCAGCACCAAGGGTTTTTTTAACTATGGCTGCACCTTC. The rearrangement links TRBV12-3 or TRBV12-4 to TRBJ1-2; D not resolved. CDR3 length: 14 amino acids.

The chain has TRBV13 and TRBJ2-3, with D tentatively TRBD2 (5 bases). Germline V gene data show CDR1 as PRHDT and CDR2 as FYEKMQ (reference sequence). The germline V and J ends were trimmed by 5 bases and 4 bases, with 16 bases remaining between them. This CDR3 has 15 residues. The CDR3 region has the DNA TGTGCCAGCAGCACTCGGGAAAAACCCCCAGATACGCAGTATTTT. It is translated as CASSTREKPPDTQYF.

Worth noting for this clonotype: Without the conserved terminal phenylalanine or tryptophan, this CDR3 likely stems from a read error. The genes are TRBV11-2 and TRBJ2-3, with 8 bases matching TRBD2. CDR1 SGHAT and CDR2 FQNNGV come from the germline V gene. This CDR3 comprises 15 residues. Trimming at V came to 11 bases and at J to 1 base, leaving 11 bases not matched to a gene. CDR3 sequence: CAGILMRGGTDTQYL. The CDR3, as DNA: TGTGCCGGCATCTTAATGCGGGGGGGCACAGATACGCAGTATCTT.

There are many counts of this clonotype. This chain connects TRBV12-3 or TRBV12-4 to TRBJ1-5; D uncertain. This CDR3 is built from 14 residues. V lost 5 bases and J lost 6, with 14 bases in between. The CDR3 protein is CASSPSRSVQPQHF. The CDR3, as DNA: TGTGCCAGCAGTCCGTCACGCTCTGTTCAGCCCCAGCATTTT.

With regard to this clonotype: This may be a read error: a much more frequent sequence differs by one nucleotide. This sequence joins TRBV4-1 and TRBJ1-2, with a possible D match to TRBD1 (5 bases). The V gene's germline CDR1 is MGHRA and CDR2 YSYEKL. V was cut by 7 bases and J by 1 base, with 13 bases left in between. The CDR3 sequence is 14 residues long. CDR3 protein: CASKVWRGNYGYTF. The CDR3 nucleotides are TGCGCCAGCAAGGTCTGGAGGGGTAACTATGGCTACACCTTC.

Points on this clonotype: This may be a read error: a much more frequent sequence differs by one nucleotide. In DNA form, the CDR3 reads TGTGCCACGAGTTCCCCAAACATTCAGCACTTC. Its protein is CATSSPNIQHF. The V and J genes are TRBV6-6 and TRBJ2-4; no clear D. The CDR3 contains 11 residues. Germline CDR1 reads MNHNY; CDR2 reads SVGAGI (reference sequence).

About this clonotype itself: With a much larger clone just one base away, this may be a read error. The V and J genes are TRBV4-1 and TRBJ2-2; 10 nucleotides match TRBD2. The germline V gene has CDR1 MGHRA and CDR2 YSYEKL. This CDR3 has 16 residues. CDR3 DNA sequence: TGCGCCAGACTCCTAGAGCGGGAGGGCCACACCGGGAAGCTGTTTTTT. It specifies CARLLEREGHTGKLFF.

As for this clonotype: This may come from a read error, since a much larger clone is one base off. The rearrangement links TRBV6-5 to TRBJ2-7; TRBD1 aligns across 10 bases. Germline CDR1 reads MNHEY; CDR2 reads SVGAGI. The CDR3 is made up of 15 amino acids. DNA for the CDR3: TGTGTCAGCAGTTCCACCGGGACAGGGGATGCGGAGCAGTACTTC. Amino acid sequence: CVSSSTGTGDAEQYF.